The sequence of this TCR beta chain was determined in a study of Graves' ophthalmopathy and Graves' hyperthyroidism. Losses at the gene ends were 3 bases for V and 4 bases for J; bases not matched to a gene: 4. CDR1 and CDR2 (germline): DFQATT, SNEGSKA (reference sequence). The CDR3 totals 14 residues. Amplified TCR beta CDR3 regions were obtained using RNA transcripts as template. Following a first-round RT-PCR that used HTBI primers, a second-round multiplex PCR was carried out. MiXCR was run by TCRdb on the multiplex PCR reads, yielding one entry per CDR3 protein. There are under 400,000 distinct CDR3 sequences in the sample; roughly 16% occur only once, and roughly 12% lies in the top ten. This clonotype has more than one count but fewer than ten.

This receptor was obtained from an adult man with Graves' ophthalmopathy. The rearrangement links TRBV20-1 to TRBJ2-2, with 8 bases that match TRBD2. The sequencing sample was made of peripheral blood. CDR3 region: CSASTGGVTGELFF. CDR3 bases: TGCAGTGCTAGTACGGGAGGGGTCACCGGGGAGCTGTTTTTT.